Described below is a single T cell receptor beta chain sequence and its context. This CDR3 comprises 14 residues. Trimming removed 9 bases from V and 6 bases from J, with 19 bases in between. Germline-derived CDR1 and CDR2 are SGHVS and FQNEAQ. The template for TCR beta VDJ and CDR3 sequence profiling was genomic DNA. One entry per CDR3 protein, called by TCRdb with MiXCR from the reads. Here the sample spans around 250,000 distinct CDR3 sequences, around 60% being singletons. The data stem from a study of CD8+CD57+ T cells in acquired aplastic anemia. The wider study: Each DNA sample taken from sorted CD4+ and CD8+ cells came to roughly 3.5 ug on average.

The receptor was isolated from a human donor with severe aplastic anemia or a healthy control (not recorded which). Sequencing used sorted CD4+, CD8+, or CD8+CD57+ T cells (not recorded which) from PBMCs. The chain has TRBV7-8 and TRBJ2-3; D possibly corresponds to TRBD1 (6 bases). CDR3 nucleotide sequence: TGTGCCAGTAGGTCGGAACAGGGTACGGATACGCAGTATTTT. Translating it yields CASRSEQGTDTQYF.